The 6 T cell receptor beta chains reported below all come from one sample, sequenced in a study of blood T cell repertoires in COVID-19. The protocol was immunoSEQ multiplex PCR, while the TCRdb copy is restricted to in-frame clones and leaves out a portion. The sample lists some 270,000 clones; roughly 83% were seen once. The sequenced sample was peripheral blood. These receptors were obtained from a woman of 80 years or more with COVID-19, enrolled during active disease.

The rearrangement joins TRBV29-1 to TRBJ2-1; TRBD2 matches at 8 bases. CDR3 length: 13 residues. The ends lost 4 bases at V and 6 bases at J; junction bases unmatched: 5. The germline gives CDR1 SQVTM, CDR2 ANQGSEA. CDR3 sequence: CSVVAGGPNEQFF. In DNA, the CDR3 is TGCAGCGTTGTGGCGGGGGGACCCAATGAGCAGTTCTTC.

The chain links TRBV2 to TRBJ2-5; no firm D call. The CDR3 totals 12 residues. CDR1 is SNHLY and CDR2 is FYNNEI in the germline V gene. V was trimmed by 7 bases and J by 1 base, leaving 7 bases between them. The DNA for the CDR3 is TGTGCCAGCAACCAGATCCAAGAGACCCAGTACTTC. It codes for CASNQIQETQYF.

The chain combines TRBV5-1 with TRBJ2-5, with D hard to call. CDR1 SGHRS and CDR2 YFSETQ come from the germline V gene. This CDR3 spans 14 amino acids. The V and J ends lost 2 bases and 1 base respectively, with 9 bases between them. The DNA of the CDR3 is TGCGCCAGCAGCTTACCATCGAGCCAAGAGACCCAGTACTTC. This gives the protein CASSLPSSQETQYF.

This clone was counted between two and nine times. V and J are TRBV21-1 and TRBJ2-5; TRBD2 is the table's D call, not checked against the DNA. TRBV21-1 is annotated as a pseudogene. The CDR3 is made up of 15 amino acids. For the CDR3, the DNA is TGTGCCAGCAGCAAGCCGACTAGCGGGGAAGAGACCCAGTACTTC. Amino acid sequence: CASSKPTSGEETQYF.

This chain connects TRBV5-6 to TRBJ1-1; TRBD1 matches 7 bases. Germline V lookup: CDR1 SGHDT, CDR2 YYEEEE. This CDR3 spans 15 amino acids. The trim removed 4 bases at V and 5 bases at J, leaving 11 bases unmatched. This CDR3 is CASSQLQGSGTEAFF. The CDR3 DNA sequence: TGTGCCAGCAGCCAACTACAGGGGAGCGGGACTGAAGCTTTCTTT.

The chain couples TRBV27 to TRBJ2-2; TRBD2 agrees at 8 bases. Trimming cost V 5 bases and J 4 bases; bases outside gene matches: 9. The CDR3 length is 16 residues. From germline, CDR1 is MNHEY and CDR2 SMNVEV (reference sequence). CDR3 residues: CASSHSTGGGTGELFF. CDR3 coding DNA: TGTGCCAGCAGTCACTCTACGGGGGGGGGCACCGGGGAGCTGTTTTTT.